This T cell receptor beta chain emerged from a study of cytomegalovirus exposure and HLA in healthy donors. Germline assignment: CDR1 SGHAT and CDR2 FQNNGV. This CDR3 region has 14 residues. V lost 5 bases to trimming and J lost 5 bases; unmatched junction nucleotides: 6. Primers for the PCR totalled 60 Vbeta and 13 Jbeta. Sequencing was performed with immunoSEQ multiplex PCR; in TCRdb, only in-frame clones are kept and a portion is missing. The sample contains under 200,000 clones, 70% to 90% of which appear only once. The rearrangement joins TRBV11-2 to TRBJ2-5; TRBD1 agrees at 9 bases. The clonotype comes from a woman between 25 and 40 years old in good health and CMV-seronegative. Sequencing was performed on PBMCs. CDR3 protein: CASSRGTGTETQYF. CDR3 DNA: TGTGCCAGCAGCCGTGGGACAGGGACGGAGACCCAGTACTTC.